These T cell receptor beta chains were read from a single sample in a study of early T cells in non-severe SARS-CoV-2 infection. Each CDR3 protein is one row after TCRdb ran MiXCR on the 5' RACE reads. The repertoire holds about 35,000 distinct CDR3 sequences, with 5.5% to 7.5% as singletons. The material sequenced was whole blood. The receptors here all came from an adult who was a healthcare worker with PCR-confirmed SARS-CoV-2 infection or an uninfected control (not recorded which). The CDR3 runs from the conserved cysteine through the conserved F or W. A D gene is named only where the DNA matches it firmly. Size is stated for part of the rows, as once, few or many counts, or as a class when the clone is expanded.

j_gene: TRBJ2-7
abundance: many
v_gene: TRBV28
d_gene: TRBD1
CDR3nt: TGTGCCAGCAGGGATACAGGGGTACTGACCTACGAGCAGTACTTC
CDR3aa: CASRDTGVLTYEQYF

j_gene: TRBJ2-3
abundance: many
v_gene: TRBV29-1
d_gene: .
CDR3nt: TGCAGCGTTGAGCCCGGAACTAGCACAGATACGCAGTATTTT
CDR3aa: CSVEPGTSTDTQYF

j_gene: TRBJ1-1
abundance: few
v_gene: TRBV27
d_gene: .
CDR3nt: TGTGCCAGCAGGGGACTAGGTATGAACACTGAAGCTTTCTTT
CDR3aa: CASRGLGMNTEAFF

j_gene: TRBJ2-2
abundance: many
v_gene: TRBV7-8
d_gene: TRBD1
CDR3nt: TGTGCCAGCAGCTTGGGGGACAGGGGGCGTACCGGGGAGCTGTTTTTT
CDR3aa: CASSLGDRGRTGELFF

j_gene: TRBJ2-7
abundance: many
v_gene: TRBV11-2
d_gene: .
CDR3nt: TGTGCCAGCAGCTCGACAAGTACCTACGAGCAGTACTTC
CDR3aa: CASSSTSTYEQYF

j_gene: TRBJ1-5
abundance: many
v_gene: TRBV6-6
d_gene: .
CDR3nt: TGTGCCAGCACGGCACAATATAGCAATCAGCCCCAGCATTTT
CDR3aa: CASTAQYSNQPQHF

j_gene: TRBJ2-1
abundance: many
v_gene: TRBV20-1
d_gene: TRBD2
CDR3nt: TGCAGTGCTAGACGGCTAGCGGGGGGGAGCAATGAGCAGTTCTTC
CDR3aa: CSARRLAGGSNEQFF

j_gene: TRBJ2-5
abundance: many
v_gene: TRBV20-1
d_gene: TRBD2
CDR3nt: TGCAGTGGGACCCCTGCGGGGGGACAAGAGACCCAGTACTTC
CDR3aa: CSGTPAGGQETQYF

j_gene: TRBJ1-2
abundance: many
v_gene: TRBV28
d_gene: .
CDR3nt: TGTGCCAGCAGTTTGTTTCGCGGAGAAACTTATGGCTACACCTTC
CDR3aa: CASSLFRGETYGYTF

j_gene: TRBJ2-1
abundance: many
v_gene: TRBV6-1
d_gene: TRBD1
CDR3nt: TGTGCCAGCAGTGCACTCCCCAGGGGGCGGTCCTACAATGAGCAGTTCTTC
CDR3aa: CASSALPRGRSYNEQFF

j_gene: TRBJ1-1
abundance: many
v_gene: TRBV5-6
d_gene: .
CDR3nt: TGTGCCAGCAGCTTGTGGGTAATCACTGAAGCTTTCTTT
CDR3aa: CASSLWVITEAFF

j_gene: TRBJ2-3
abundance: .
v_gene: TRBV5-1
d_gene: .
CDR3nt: TGCGCCAGCAGCTTGGGGCGGCCTAGCACAGATACGCAGTATTTT
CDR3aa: CASSLGRPSTDTQYF

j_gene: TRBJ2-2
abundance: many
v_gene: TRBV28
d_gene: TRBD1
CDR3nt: TGTGCCAGCAGTTCGGACAGGGGAAGAACCGGGGAGCTGTTTTTT
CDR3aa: CASSSDRGRTGELFF

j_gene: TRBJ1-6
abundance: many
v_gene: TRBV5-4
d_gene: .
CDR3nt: TGTGCCAGCAGCTTATACGGGCAGACTAATTCACCCCTCCACTTT
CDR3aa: CASSLYGQTNSPLHF

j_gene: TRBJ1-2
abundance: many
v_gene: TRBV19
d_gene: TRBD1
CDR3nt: TGTGCCAGTAGGGGAGACAGGGTCCGTGGCTACACCTTC
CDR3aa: CASRGDRVRGYTF

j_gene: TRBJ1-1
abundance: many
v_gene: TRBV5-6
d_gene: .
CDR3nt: TGTGCCAGCAGCTTGGAGCAGGGGCGGTTCACTGAAGCTTTCTTT
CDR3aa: CASSLEQGRFTEAFF

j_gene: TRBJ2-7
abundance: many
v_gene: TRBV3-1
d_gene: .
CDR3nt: TGTGCCAGCAGCCAAGAATTCGAGCAGTACTTC
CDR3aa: CASSQEFEQYF

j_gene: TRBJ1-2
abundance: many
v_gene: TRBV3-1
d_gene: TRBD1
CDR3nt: TGTGCCAGCAGCCTTTGGACAGGGCGGAGTGGCTACACCTTC
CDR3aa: CASSLWTGRSGYTF

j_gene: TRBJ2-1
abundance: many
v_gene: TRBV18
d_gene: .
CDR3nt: TGTGCCAGCTCACCAGTGGATCTAAGTTCCTACAATGAGCAGTTCTTC
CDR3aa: CASSPVDLSSYNEQFF

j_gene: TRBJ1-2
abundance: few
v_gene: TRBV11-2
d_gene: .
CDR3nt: TGTGCCAGCAGCTTAGAGGGAAATGGCTACACCTTC
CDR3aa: CASSLEGNGYTF

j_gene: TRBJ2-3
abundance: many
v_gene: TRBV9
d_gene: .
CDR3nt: TGTGCCAGCAGCGCTAGCAGGGGAACAGATACGCAGTATTTT
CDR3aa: CASSASRGTDTQYF

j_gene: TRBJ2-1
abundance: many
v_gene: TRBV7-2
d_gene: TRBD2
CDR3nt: TGTGCCAGCAGCTCCTATAGCGGGGGGTACTACAATGAGCAGTTCTTC
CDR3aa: CASSSYSGGYYNEQFF

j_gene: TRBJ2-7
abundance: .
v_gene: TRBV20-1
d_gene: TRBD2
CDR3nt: TGCAGTGCTCCAAAGGGCGGGAGCTACGAGCAGTACTTC
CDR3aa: CSAPKGGSYEQYF

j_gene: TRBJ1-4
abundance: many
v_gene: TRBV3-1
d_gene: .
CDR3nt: TGTGCCAGCAGCCAACAACAGGCCGGAGGTGAAAAACTGTTTTTT
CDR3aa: CASSQQQAGGEKLFF

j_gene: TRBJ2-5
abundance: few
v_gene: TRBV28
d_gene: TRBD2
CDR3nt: TGTGCCAGCAGGCGAACTAGCGGGGGGCCGCGGCTCCACTTC
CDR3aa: CASRRTSGGPRLHF

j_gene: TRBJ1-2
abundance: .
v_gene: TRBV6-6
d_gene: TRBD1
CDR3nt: TGTGTCAGCAGTTCTACAGGGGGCCCGGGCTACACCTTC
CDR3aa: CVSSSTGGPGYTF

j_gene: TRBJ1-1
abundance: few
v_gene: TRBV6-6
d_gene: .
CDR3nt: TGTGCCAGCAGTTACCGCAGGGATACTGAAGCTTTCTTT
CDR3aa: CASSYRRDTEAFF

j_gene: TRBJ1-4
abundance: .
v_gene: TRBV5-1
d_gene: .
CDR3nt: TGCGCCAGCAGCTTTAATTGGAATGAAAAACTGTTTTTT
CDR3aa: CASSFNWNEKLFF

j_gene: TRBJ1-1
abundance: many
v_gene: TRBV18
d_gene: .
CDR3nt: TGTGCCAGCTCACAACAGGAAATGAACACTGAAGCTTTCTTT
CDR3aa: CASSQQEMNTEAFF

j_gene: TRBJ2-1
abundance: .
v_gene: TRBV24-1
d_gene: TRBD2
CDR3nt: TGTGCCAGTAGCGGGGGGGCCTACAATGAGCAGTTCTTC
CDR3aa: CASSGGAYNEQFF

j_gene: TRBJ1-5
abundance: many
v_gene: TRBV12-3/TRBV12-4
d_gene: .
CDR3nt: TGTGCCAGCAGTTTAGCCAGGGACGGACAGCCCCAGCATTTT
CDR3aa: CASSLARDGQPQHF

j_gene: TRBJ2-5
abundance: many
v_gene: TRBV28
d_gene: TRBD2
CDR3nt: TGTGCCAGCAGCCTGACTAGCGATCACCAGTACTTC
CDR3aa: CASSLTSDHQYF

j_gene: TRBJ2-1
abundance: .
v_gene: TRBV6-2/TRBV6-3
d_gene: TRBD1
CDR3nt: TGTGCCAGCAGTTACGGACAGGGAAGAAATGAGCAGTTCTTC
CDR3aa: CASSYGQGRNEQFF

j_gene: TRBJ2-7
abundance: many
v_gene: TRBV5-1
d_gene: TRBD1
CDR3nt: TGCGCCAGCAGCTTGGGGGACAGTGCCTACGAGCAGTACTTC
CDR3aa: CASSLGDSAYEQYF

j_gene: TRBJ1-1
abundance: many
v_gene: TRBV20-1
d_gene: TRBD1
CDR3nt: TGCAGTGCTAGATTGGACAGGGGGCCGACTGAAGCTTTCTTT
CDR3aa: CSARLDRGPTEAFF

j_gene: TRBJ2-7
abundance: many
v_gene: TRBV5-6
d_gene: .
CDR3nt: TGTGCCAGCAGCCGGGCCTACGAGCAGTACTTC
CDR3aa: CASSRAYEQYF

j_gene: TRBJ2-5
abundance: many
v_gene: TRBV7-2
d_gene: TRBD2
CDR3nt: TGTGCCAGCAGCTTAGATTGGCGGGGGGGCTCAGAGACCCAGTACTTC
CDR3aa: CASSLDWRGGSETQYF

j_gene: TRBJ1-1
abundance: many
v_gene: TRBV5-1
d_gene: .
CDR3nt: TGCGCCAGCAGCTTGGTGGTCAACACTGAAGCTTTCTTT
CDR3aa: CASSLVVNTEAFF

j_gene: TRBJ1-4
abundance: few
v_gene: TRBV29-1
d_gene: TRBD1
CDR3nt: TGCAGCGTGCCTACAGGGGGCTCGGGTGAAAAACTGTTTTTT
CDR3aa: CSVPTGGSGEKLFF

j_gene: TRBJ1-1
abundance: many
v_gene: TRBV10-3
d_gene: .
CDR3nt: TGTGCCATCAGTGAGGGTACTGAAGCTTTCTTT
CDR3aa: CAISEGTEAFF

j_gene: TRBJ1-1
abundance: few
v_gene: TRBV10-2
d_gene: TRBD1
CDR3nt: TGCGCCAGCAGTTGGGGACAGGGTAGTGCTGAAGCTTTCTTT
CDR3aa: CASSWGQGSAEAFF